The 5 T cell receptor beta chains given below trace back to one sample, sequenced in a study of blood T cell repertoires in COVID-19. Sequencing was performed with immunoSEQ multiplex PCR; in TCRdb, only in-frame clones are kept and a portion is missing. The sample yields roughly 83,000 clones, around 87% seen once. The sequenced sample was peripheral blood. These receptors all stem from a man at least 80 years old with active or convalescent COVID-19.

The chain is built from TRBV12-5 and TRBJ2-7; 7 nucleotides agree with TRBD2. V trimming: 0 bases; J trimming: 3 bases; junction bases outside the gene matches: 11. The germline gives CDR1 LGHNT, CDR2 FRNRAP. The CDR3 is 17 amino acids. The CDR3: CASGLVFERGIFYEQYV. CDR3 coding DNA: TGTGCTAGTGGTTTGGTATTTGAGCGGGGAATTTTCTACGAGCAGTACGTC.

This clone was detected only a few times. This chain joins TRBV7-2 and TRBJ1-6; possible D gene TRBD1, 6 bases. V shed 5 bases and J shed 5 bases, with 13 bases lying between them. The CDR3 is made up of 15 amino acids. The V gene's germline CDR1 is SGHTA and CDR2 FQGNSA. This CDR3 is CASSVTSGDNSPLHF. CDR3 DNA: TGTGCCAGCAGCGTTACATCAGGGGATAATTCACCCCTCCACTTT.

This clone was seen a single time. The chain is built from TRBV7-9 and TRBJ2-3; D ambiguous. The CDR3 length is 15 residues. Germline V CDR1 and CDR2: SEHNR, FQNEAQ (reference sequence). The V end was cut by 4 bases, the J end by 3 bases, with 14 bases between. The CDR3 sequence: CASSSGFTVTDTQYF. CDR3 in DNA: TGTGCCAGCAGCTCCGGGTTTACGGTAACAGATACGCAGTATTTT.

V usage is TRBV2 and J usage is TRBJ1-3; D may be TRBD1 (5 bases). CDR1 is SNHLY and CDR2 is FYNNEI in the germline V gene. V lost 3 bases and J lost 2, with 5 bases in between. The CDR3 runs 13 residues. This chain's CDR3 is CASSDRAGNTIYF. CDR3 bases: TGTGCCAGCAGTGACAGGGCTGGAAACACCATATATTTT.

This clone was seen a few times. The chain carries TRBV19 and TRBJ1-2; 8 bases match TRBD1. After removal of 5 bases from V and 1 base from J, the junction contained 6 bases not matched to a gene. The CDR3 is 15 residues long. The germline V gene has CDR1 LNHDA and CDR2 SQIVND (reference sequence). Here the CDR3 reads CASSEQGDDNYGYTF. The CDR3 nucleotides read TGTGCCAGTAGTGAACAGGGGGATGATAACTATGGCTACACCTTC.